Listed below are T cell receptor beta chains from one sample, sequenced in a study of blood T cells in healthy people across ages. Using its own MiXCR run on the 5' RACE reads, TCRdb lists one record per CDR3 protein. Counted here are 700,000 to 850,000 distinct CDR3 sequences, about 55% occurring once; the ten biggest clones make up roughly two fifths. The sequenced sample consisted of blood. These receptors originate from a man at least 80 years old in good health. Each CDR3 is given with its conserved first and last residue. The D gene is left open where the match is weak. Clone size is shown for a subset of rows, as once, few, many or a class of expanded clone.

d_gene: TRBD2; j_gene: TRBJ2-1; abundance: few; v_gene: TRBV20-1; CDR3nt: TGCAGTGTCAGCGGGAATGGGGATGAGCAGTTCTTC; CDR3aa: CSVSGNGDEQFF
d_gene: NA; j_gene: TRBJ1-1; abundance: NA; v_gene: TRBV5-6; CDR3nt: TGTGCCAGCAGCTACCGACAAAGACTTGAAGCTTTCTTT; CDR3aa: CASSYRQRLEAFF
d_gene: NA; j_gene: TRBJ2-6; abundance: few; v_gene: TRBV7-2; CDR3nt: TGTGCCAGCAGCCGGGGTCCGGCCTCTGGGGCCAACGTCCTGACTTTC; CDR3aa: CASSRGPASGANVLTF
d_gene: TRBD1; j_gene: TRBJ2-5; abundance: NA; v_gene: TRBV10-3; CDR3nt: TGTGCCATCAGTGAGGGACAGGGATTACAAGAGACCCAGTACTTC; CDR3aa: CAISEGQGLQETQYF
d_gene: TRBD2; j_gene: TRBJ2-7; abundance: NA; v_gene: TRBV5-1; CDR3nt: TGCGCCAGCTCGTCTAGCGGGAGTCGGAACGAGCAGTACTTC; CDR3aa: CASSSSGSRNEQYF
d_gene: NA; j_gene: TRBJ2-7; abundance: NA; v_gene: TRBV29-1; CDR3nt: TGCAGCGTTGTTGGGCTCGACTCCTACGAGCAGTACTTC; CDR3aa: CSVVGLDSYEQYF
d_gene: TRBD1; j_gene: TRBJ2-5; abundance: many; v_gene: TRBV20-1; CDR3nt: TGCAGTGCTAGCCTCCAGGGGGCAGGGGAACAAGAGACCCAGTACTTC; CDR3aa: CSASLQGAGEQETQYF
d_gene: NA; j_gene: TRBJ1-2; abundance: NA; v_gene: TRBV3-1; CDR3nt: TGTGCCAGCAGCCAGGCTTTACGGGGCTACACCTTC; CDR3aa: CASSQALRGYTF
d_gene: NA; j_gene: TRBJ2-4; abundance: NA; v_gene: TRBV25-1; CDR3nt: TGTGCCAGCAGTGTGGGAATCGGAAACATTCAGTACTTC; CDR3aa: CASSVGIGNIQYF
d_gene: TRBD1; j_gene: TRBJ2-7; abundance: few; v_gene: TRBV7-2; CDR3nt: TGTGCCAGCTCTCCCGACAGGGGGCCCTACGAGCAGTACTTC; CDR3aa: CASSPDRGPYEQYF
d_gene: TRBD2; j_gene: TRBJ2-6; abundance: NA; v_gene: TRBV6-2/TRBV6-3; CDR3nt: TGTGCCAGCAGATACGGGGGGATGAGCTCTGGGGCCAACGTCCTGACTTTC; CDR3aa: CASRYGGMSSGANVLTF
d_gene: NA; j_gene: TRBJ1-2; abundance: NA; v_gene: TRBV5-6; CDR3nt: TGTGCCAGCAGCCCCGGCCAAAAGCTAGGAGGCTACACCTTC; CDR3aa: CASSPGQKLGGYTF
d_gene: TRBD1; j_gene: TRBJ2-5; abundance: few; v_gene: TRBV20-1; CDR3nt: TGCAGTGCTCGACAGGGGCTGTGGACCCAGTACTTC; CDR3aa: CSARQGLWTQYF
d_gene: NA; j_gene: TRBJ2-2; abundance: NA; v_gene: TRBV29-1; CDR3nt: TGCAGCGTTGCCGGGGCAGCGAACACCGGGGAGCTGTTTTTT; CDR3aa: CSVAGAANTGELFF
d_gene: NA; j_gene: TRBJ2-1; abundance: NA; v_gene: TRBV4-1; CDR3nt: TGCGCCAGCAGCCTTAGGGGGGCTGGCCGGTGGGATGAGCAGTTCTTC; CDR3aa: CASSLRGAGRWDEQFF
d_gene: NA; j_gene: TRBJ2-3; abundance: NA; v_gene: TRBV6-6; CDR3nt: TGTGCCATCCTGACAGGCTACACAGATACGCAGTATTTT; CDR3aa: CAILTGYTDTQYF
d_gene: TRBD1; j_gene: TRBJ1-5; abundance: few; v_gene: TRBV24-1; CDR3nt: TGTGCCACCAGTGATCCTGGAAACAGGGGCCAGCCCCAGCATTTT; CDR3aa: CATSDPGNRGQPQHF
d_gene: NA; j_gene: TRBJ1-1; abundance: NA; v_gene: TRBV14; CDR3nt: TGTGCCAGCAGCCCGGGGGGACTGAGGAACACTGAAGCTTTCTTT; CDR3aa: CASSPGGLRNTEAFF